These 27 T cell receptor beta chains were sequenced from one sample in a study of CD8 T cells in ankylosing spondylitis. Study-wide results and limits: Blood from ankylosing spondylitis patients appeared to carry a characteristic roughly eight-variant TCR beta motif.

These receptors' antigens are unknown. MiXCR was run by TCRdb on the 5' RACE reads, yielding one entry per CDR3 protein. The sample shows fewer than 550,000 distinct CDR3 sequences, roughly 5.2% of them seen only once. Input material: blood, either unsorted or a sorted T cell fraction (not recorded which). The origin of the receptors is a male donor with ankylosing spondylitis.

This clonotype was counted ten times or more. The V gene is TRBV24-1, the J gene TRBJ1-1, with D perhaps matching TRBD1 (6 bases). From germline, CDR1 is KGHDR and CDR2 SFDVKD. The CDR3 has 15 amino acids. V was cut by 5 bases and J by 5 bases, with 17 bases left in between. The CDR3 is CATSARGGAGTEAFF. In DNA form, the CDR3 reads TGTGCCACCAGTGCCAGGGGTGGGGCAGGAACTGAAGCTTTCTTT.

This clonotype was seen repeatedly, ten times or more. V gene TRBV6-2 or TRBV6-3 combines with J gene TRBJ2-1; D is ambiguous. Trimming pared 4 bases from V and 7 bases from J, leaving 8 bases between. Germline values: CDR1 MNHEY, CDR2 SVGEGT. The CDR3 covers 12 residues. In nucleotides, the CDR3 is TGTGCCAGCAGTTTGAGAGCAAATGAGCAGTTCTTC. Amino acids: CASSLRANEQFF.

This clonotype has a handful of counts. The chain links TRBV7-9 to TRBJ1-1; no definite D call. The CDR3 totals 14 residues. Trimming stripped 5 bases from V and 4 bases from J, with 14 bases between. Germline assignment: CDR1 SEHNR and CDR2 FQNEAQ (reference sequence). This CDR3 is CASSPTHRPTEAFF. The CDR3 region has the DNA TGTGCCAGCAGCCCCACCCACCGGCCCACTGAAGCTTTCTTT. The variable domain in full, with the rest retrieved from reference TRBV7-9 and TRBJ1-1, is DTGVSQNPRHKITKRGQNVTFRCDPISEHNRLYWYRQTLGQGPEFLTYFQNEAQLEKSRLLSDRFSAERPKGSFSTLEIQRTEQGDSAMYLCASSPTHRPTEAFFGQGTRLTVV.

This clonotype was seen repeatedly, ten times or more. The rearrangement joins TRBV5-1 to TRBJ2-5; D gene unclear. Trimming left V 2 bases short and J 5 bases short, with 16 bases between. Germline V CDR1 and CDR2: SGHRS, YFSETQ. The CDR3 loop spans 15 amino acids. CDR3 nucleotide sequence: TGCGCCAGCAGCTTACAACGGTCTCCCGGGGAGACCCAGTACTTC. This translates into CASSLQRSPGETQYF.

Ten or more counts support this clonotype. V is TRBV21-1 and J is TRBJ1-6. TRBV21-1 is given as a pseudogene. CDR3 size: 18 residues. The CDR3 here is CASSKKRAGESYNSPLHF. The CDR3 DNA reads as TGTGCCAGCAGCAAAAAGAGGGCAGGGGAGTCCTATAATTCACCCCTCCACTTT.

This clonotype was seen repeatedly, ten times or more. CDR3: CASSLGQGVIDNEQFF. As DNA, the CDR3 is TGTGCCAGCAGCTTGGGACAGGGAGTAATTGACAATGAGCAGTTCTTC. V usage is TRBV7-8 and J usage is TRBJ2-1; 9 bases are a match to TRBD1. The junction had 8 bases not matched to a gene; V was cut back by 3 bases and J by 5 bases. The CDR3 sequence is 16 residues long. In germline, CDR1 is SGHVS, CDR2 FQNEAQ.

Ten or more counts support this clonotype. V gene TRBV29-1 combines with J gene TRBJ2-7; 10 bases line up with TRBD1. CDR1 and CDR2 (germline): SQVTM, ANQGSEA. The CDR3 length is 13 residues. The V gene end was trimmed by 5 bases and the J gene end by 2 bases; junction bases not matched to a gene: 3. CDR3 in DNA: TGCAGCGTTTGGACAGGGGGAACCTACGAGCAGTACTTC. As protein: CSVWTGGTYEQYF.

The chain has TRBV7-9 and TRBJ2-7; TRBD1 matches 7 bases. CDR1 is SEHNR and CDR2 is FQNEAQ in the germline V gene (reference sequence). This CDR3 comprises 15 residues. The ends lost 3 bases at V and 0 bases at J; junction bases unmatched: 5. CDR3: CASSFNRGFSYEQYF. The CDR3 nucleotides are TGTGCCAGCAGCTTCAACAGGGGATTCTCCTACGAGCAGTACTTC. The full variable domain, in which reference TRBV7-9 and TRBJ2-7 provide the parts outside the CDR3, is DTGVSQNPRHKITKRGQNVTFRCDPISEHNRLYWYRQTLGQGPEFLTYFQNEAQLEKSRLLSDRFSAERPKGSFSTLEIQRTEQGDSAMYLCASSFNRGFSYEQYFGPGTRLTVT.

The chain links TRBV24-1 to TRBJ2-5; 8 bases fit TRBD2. V shed 3 bases and J 4 bases; nucleotides not matched to a gene: 3. Germline V lookup: CDR1 KGHDR, CDR2 SFDVKD. This CDR3 is 14 amino acids long. The CDR3 region is CATSDIRGGETQYF. DNA for the CDR3: TGTGCCACCAGTGATATACGGGGGGGAGAGACCCAGTACTTC.

This clonotype was observed at least ten times. The gene calls are TRBV5-5 and TRBJ2-7; TRBD1 aligns across 8 bases. Per germline, CDR1 SGHKS and CDR2 YYEKEE (reference sequence). Losses at the gene ends were 4 bases for V and 3 bases for J; bases not matched to a gene: 9. There are 15 residues in the CDR3. The CDR3: CASSLKTGAYYEQYF. CDR3 nucleotide sequence: TGTGCCAGCAGCCTGAAGACAGGGGCCTACTACGAGCAGTACTTC.

This clonotype was counted ten times or more. The chain has TRBV28 and TRBJ1-2; 12 bases are shared with TRBD1. The CDR3 is 15 residues long. Germline CDR1 reads MDHEN; CDR2 reads SYDVKM. V lost 3 bases and J lost 10; bases outside the gene matches: 9. The CDR3 coding sequence is TGTGCCAGCAGTTTGCGGGACAGGGGGCTTAGAGACTACACCTTC. This gives the protein CASSLRDRGLRDYTF.

In this sample, this clonotype turned up many times. This chain uses TRBV7-2 with TRBJ2-7; D not resolved. V gave up 5 bases and J gave up 2 bases, with 16 bases separating them. Germline CDR1 reads SGHTA; CDR2 reads FQGNSA. This CDR3 is built from 15 residues. CDR3 in amino acids: CASSQNLYGPYEQYF. CDR3 in DNA: TGTGCCAGCAGCCAAAACCTCTATGGCCCCTACGAGCAGTACTTC.

This clonotype was counted many times. The V call is TRBV20-1, the J call TRBJ1-1, with D perhaps TRBD1 (6 bases). Trimming took 4 bases from V and 6 from J, leaving 18 bases between them. The CDR3 is 14 amino acids. CDR1 DFQATT and CDR2 SNEGSKA come from the germline V gene (reference sequence). CDR3: CSAITSGGASEAFF. The DNA for the CDR3 is TGCAGTGCTATAACCTCCGGGGGGGCCTCTGAAGCTTTCTTT.

This clonotype was counted ten times or more. V is TRBV11-1 and J is TRBJ2-2, with 7 bases identical to TRBD1. The ends lost 5 bases at V and 6 bases at J; junction bases unmatched: 18. The CDR3 is 18 amino acids. Looked up from germline, CDR1 is SGHAT and CDR2 is FQDESV (reference sequence). The CDR3 nucleotides read TGTGCCAGCAGCCCAAGGCCAGGGGGTCCCCTACCTGCCGGGGAGCTGTTTTTT. Translation: CASSPRPGGPLPAGELFF.

This chain uses TRBV5-3 with TRBJ2-5; D perhaps matches TRBD1 (5 bases). TRBV5-3 is placed among ORFs of uncertain function. The V gene lost 3 bases and the J gene lost 1 base, with 19 bases spanning the gap. The CDR3 is 17 residues long. CDR3 sequence (DNA): TGTGCCAGAAGCTGGAAATTGACAGATTCCCCCCAAGAGACCCAGTACTTC. Translation gives CARSWKLTDSPQETQYF.

This clonotype was seen many times. The rearrangement uses TRBV4-3 and TRBJ2-7, with a possible D match to TRBD2 (5 bases). V shed 0 bases and J shed 4 bases, with 13 bases lying between them. This CDR3 comprises 15 residues. The germline CDR1 and CDR2 sequences are LGHNA and YSLEER. CDR3 DNA: TGCGCCAGCAGCCAAGATAGCCAGCGGCCTTACGAGCAGTACTTC. Residues: CASSQDSQRPYEQYF.

This clonotype was counted many times. V usage is TRBV24-1 and J usage is TRBJ2-7; D is unresolved. Looked up from germline, CDR1 is KGHDR and CDR2 is SFDVKD. V dropped 5 bases and J dropped 0 bases, with 4 bases sitting between them. The CDR3 covers 12 residues. This CDR3 reads CATSGVSYEQYF. In DNA, the CDR3 is TGTGCCACCAGTGGTGTCTCCTACGAGCAGTACTTC.

This clonotype was seen ten or more times. Sequence at one end of the junction differs from germline and may be a read error. The rearrangement joins TRBV7-7 to TRBJ2-5; the D is unclear. Germline CDR1 SSHAT, CDR2 FNYEAQ (reference sequence). CDR3 length: 13 amino acids. The CDR3 protein is CASSPATQETQYF. Written as DNA, the CDR3 is TGTGCTAGCAGCCCGGCCACTCAAGAGACCCAGTACTTC.

At least ten counts were recorded for this clonotype. The chain uses TRBV4-1 and TRBJ2-3; D call uncertain. The germline V gene encodes CDR1 MGHRA and CDR2 YSYEKL. Trimming left V 4 bases short and J 0 bases short, with 8 bases between. The CDR3 has 14 amino acids. CDR3 DNA: TGCGCCAGCAGCCGGTCAATTAGCACAGATACGCAGTATTTT. It specifies CASSRSISTDTQYF.

Many counts were recorded for this clonotype. V usage is TRBV7-8 and J usage is TRBJ1-3; 9 bases line up with TRBD1. V dropped 5 bases and J dropped 2; count of bases not matched to a gene: 4. The CDR3 covers 15 residues. Germline lookup yields CDR1 SGHVS and CDR2 FQNEAQ. The CDR3 spells CASSRDRDPGNTIYF. The CDR3 DNA reads as TGTGCCAGCAGCCGGGACAGGGACCCTGGAAACACCATATATTTT.

In its sample, this clonotype was seen many times. V usage is TRBV20-1 and J usage is TRBJ1-4; 8 nucleotides match TRBD1. Germline V lookup: CDR1 DFQATT, CDR2 SNEGSKA (reference sequence). Unmatched junction bases numbered 5, after V lost 3 bases and J lost 5 bases. There are 14 residues in the CDR3. CDR3 bases: TGCAGTGCTAGGTCCGGGACAGGCAATGAAAAACTGTTTTTT. This gives the protein CSARSGTGNEKLFF.

This clonotype was seen repeatedly, ten times or more. The chain carries TRBV9 and TRBJ2-7; no clear D gene. The CDR3 runs to 14 residues. Trimming removed 0 bases from V and 2 bases from J, with 9 bases in between. Germline V gene data show CDR1 as SGDLS and CDR2 as YYNGEE. The CDR3 sequence is CASSVADGPYEQYF. The CDR3 DNA follows: TGTGCCAGCAGCGTAGCCGACGGACCCTACGAGCAGTACTTC.

In its sample, this clonotype was seen a few times. Possible read error: a much larger clone is one base away. The chain has TRBV12-3 or TRBV12-4 and TRBJ1-1; no clear D. Deletions cut 4 bases from V and 4 bases from J, with 7 bases between. The CDR3 is made up of 12 amino acids. The CDR3 spells CASSWVGTEAFF. CDR3 coding DNA: TGTGCCAGCAGTTGGGTGGGCACTGAAGCTTTCTTT.

Ten or more counts support this clonotype. The chain joins TRBV20-1 to TRBJ2-7; 8 bases line up with TRBD2. Germline CDR1 is DFQATT and CDR2 is SNEGSKA (reference sequence). This CDR3 is built from 18 residues. J lost 3 bases, V lost 0 bases, and 16 bases had no gene match. The CDR3 DNA is TGCAGTGCTAGAGATCAAGGGGGGAGGGTAGCGGGGAGCTACGAGCAGTACTTC. Translating it yields CSARDQGGRVAGSYEQYF.

The table lists this clonotype with a few counts. The gene calls are TRBV6-5 and TRBJ2-7; the D call may be TRBD1 or TRBD2 (5 bases each). V dropped 8 bases and J dropped 3 bases, with 17 bases sitting between them. Per the germline V gene, CDR1 is MNHEY and CDR2 is SVGAGI. The CDR3 loop spans 14 amino acids. The CDR3 bases are TGTGCCAGCGGTCGTGGACACCGGGACTACGAGCAGTACTTC. Encoded protein: CASGRGHRDYEQYF.

This clonotype was detected many times. The chain links TRBV28 to TRBJ2-3; a weak D match, TRBD1 (5 bases). Trimming removed 4 bases from V and 8 bases from J, with 19 bases in between. Germline V gives CDR1 MDHEN, CDR2 SYDVKM. CDR3 length equals 15 residues. CDR3 in amino acids: CASSWGLTQESTQYF. The CDR3 DNA reads TGTGCCAGCAGTTGGGGCCTGACCCAGGAGAGTACGCAGTATTTT.

The genes are TRBV2 and TRBJ2-1; possible D gene TRBD2, 6 bases. The length of the CDR3 is 14 residues. Trimming removed 6 bases at V and 3 bases at J, with 12 bases between. Germline V gene data show CDR1 as SNHLY and CDR2 as FYNNEI. The CDR3 coding sequence is TGTGCCAGCAGGGGGGACTCCAACTACAATGAGCAGTTCTTC. This codes for CASRGDSNYNEQFF.